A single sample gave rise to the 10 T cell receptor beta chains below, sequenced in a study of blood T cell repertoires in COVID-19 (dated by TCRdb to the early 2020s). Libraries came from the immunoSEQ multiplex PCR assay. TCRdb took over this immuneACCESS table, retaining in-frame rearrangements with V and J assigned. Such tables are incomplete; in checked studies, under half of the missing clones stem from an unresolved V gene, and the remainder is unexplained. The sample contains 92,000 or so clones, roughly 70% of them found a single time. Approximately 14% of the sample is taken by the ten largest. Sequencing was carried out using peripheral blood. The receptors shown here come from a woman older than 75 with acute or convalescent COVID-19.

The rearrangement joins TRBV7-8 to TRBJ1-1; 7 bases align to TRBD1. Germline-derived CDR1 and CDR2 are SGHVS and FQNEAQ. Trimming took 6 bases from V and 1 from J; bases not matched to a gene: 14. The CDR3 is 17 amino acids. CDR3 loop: CASRPLQGNLRNTEAFF. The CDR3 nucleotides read TGTGCCAGCAGGCCGTTACAGGGGAATTTGAGGAACACTGAAGCTTTCTTT.

In DNA form, the CDR3 reads TGTGCCAGTAGTCCTGGATGGGGACAGGGTAGGACTGAAGCTTTCTTT. Translated: CASSPGWGQGRTEAFF. The gene calls are TRBV19 and TRBJ1-1, with TRBD1 identical over 9 bases. CDR3 length: 16 residues. The germline gives CDR1 LNHDA, CDR2 SQIVND (reference sequence). V lost 5 bases, J lost 5 bases, and 12 bases stayed unmatched.

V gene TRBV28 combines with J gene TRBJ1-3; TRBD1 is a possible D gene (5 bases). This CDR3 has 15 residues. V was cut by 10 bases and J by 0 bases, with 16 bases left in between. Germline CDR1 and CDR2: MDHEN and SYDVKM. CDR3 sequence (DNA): TGTGCCACTAAGACAGATAGTAACTCTGGAAACACCATATATTTT. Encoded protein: CATKTDSNSGNTIYF.

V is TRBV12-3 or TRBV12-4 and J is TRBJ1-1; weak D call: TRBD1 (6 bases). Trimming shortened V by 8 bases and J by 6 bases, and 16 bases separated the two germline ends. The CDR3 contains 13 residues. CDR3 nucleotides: TGTGCCAGCGGGAGGGGGGAGGTAGCTGAAGCTTTCTTT. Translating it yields CASGRGEVAEAFF.

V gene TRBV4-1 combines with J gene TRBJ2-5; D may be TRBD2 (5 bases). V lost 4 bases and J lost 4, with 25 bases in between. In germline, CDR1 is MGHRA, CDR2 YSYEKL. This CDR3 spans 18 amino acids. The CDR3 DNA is TGCGCCAGCAGCCTATCGGCCTTCACCTATACTAGAGCAGAGACCCAGTACTTC. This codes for CASSLSAFTYTRAETQYF.

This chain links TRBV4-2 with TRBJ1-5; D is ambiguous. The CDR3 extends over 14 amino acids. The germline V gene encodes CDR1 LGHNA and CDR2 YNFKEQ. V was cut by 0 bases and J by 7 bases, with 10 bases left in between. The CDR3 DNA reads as TGTGCCAGCAGCCAAGAACTTCGGAGGCAGCCCCAGCATTTT. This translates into CASSQELRRQPQHF.

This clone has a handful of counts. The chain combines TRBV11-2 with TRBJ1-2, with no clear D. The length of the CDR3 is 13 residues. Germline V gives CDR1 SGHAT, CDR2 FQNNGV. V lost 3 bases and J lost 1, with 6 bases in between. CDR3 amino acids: CASSLGVNYGYTF. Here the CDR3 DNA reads TGTGCCAGCAGCTTGGGAGTTAACTATGGCTACACCTTC.

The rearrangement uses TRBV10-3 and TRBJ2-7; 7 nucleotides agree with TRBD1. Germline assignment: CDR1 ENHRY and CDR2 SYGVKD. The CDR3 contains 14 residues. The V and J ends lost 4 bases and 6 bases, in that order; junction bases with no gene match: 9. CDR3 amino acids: CAISAGRGSGEQYF. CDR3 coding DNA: TGTGCCATCAGTGCCGGCAGGGGGTCGGGCGAGCAGTACTTC.

The CDR3 DNA follows: TGTGCCAGCAGTAGGGGATGGTCAACTAATGAAAAACTGTTTTTT. Protein: CASSRGWSTNEKLFF. This chain connects TRBV2 to TRBJ1-4; possible D gene TRBD1, 5 bases. Between the trimmed V and J ends, which lost 5 bases and 0 bases, there was a span of 10 bases. The CDR3 totals 15 residues. Germline loops: CDR1 SNHLY, CDR2 FYNNEI.

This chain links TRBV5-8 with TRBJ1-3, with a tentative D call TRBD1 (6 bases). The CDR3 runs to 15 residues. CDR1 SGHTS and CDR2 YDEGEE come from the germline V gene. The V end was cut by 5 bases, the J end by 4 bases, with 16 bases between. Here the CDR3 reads CASSLNRDKGNTIYF. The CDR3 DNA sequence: TGTGCCAGCAGTCTCAACAGGGATAAGGGAAACACCATATATTTT. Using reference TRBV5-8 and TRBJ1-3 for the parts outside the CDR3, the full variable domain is EAGVTQSPTHLIKTRGQQATLRCSPISGHTSVYWYQQALGLGLQFLLWYDEGEERNRGNFPPRFSGRQFPNYSSELNVNALELEDSALYLCASSLNRDKGNTIYFGEGSWLTVV.